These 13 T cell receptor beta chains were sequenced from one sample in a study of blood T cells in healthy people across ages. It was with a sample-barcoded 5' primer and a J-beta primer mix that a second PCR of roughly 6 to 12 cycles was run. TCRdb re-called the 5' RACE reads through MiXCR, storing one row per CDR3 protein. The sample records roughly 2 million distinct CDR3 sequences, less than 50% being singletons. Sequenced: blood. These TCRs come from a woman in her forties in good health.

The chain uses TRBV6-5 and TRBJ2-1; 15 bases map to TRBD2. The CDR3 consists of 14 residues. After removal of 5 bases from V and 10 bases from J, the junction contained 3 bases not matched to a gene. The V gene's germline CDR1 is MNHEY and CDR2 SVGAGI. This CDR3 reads CASSEGLAGGEQFF. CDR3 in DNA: TGTGCCAGCAGTGAGGGACTAGCGGGGGGAGAGCAGTTCTTC.

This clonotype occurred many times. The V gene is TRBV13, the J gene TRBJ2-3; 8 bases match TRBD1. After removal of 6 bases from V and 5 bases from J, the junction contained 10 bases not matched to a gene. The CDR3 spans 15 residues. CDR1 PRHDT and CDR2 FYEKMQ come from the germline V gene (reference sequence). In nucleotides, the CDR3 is TGTGCCAGCAGTTATTCAGGGGGCGGTGGAGATACGCAGTATTTT. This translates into CASSYSGGGGDTQYF. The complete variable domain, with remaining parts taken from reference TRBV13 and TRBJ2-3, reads AAGVIQSPRHLIKEKRETATLKCYPIPRHDTVYWYQQGPGQDPQFLISFYEKMQSDKGSIPDRFSAQQFSDYHSELNMSSLELGDSALYFCASSYSGGGGDTQYFGPGTRLTVL.

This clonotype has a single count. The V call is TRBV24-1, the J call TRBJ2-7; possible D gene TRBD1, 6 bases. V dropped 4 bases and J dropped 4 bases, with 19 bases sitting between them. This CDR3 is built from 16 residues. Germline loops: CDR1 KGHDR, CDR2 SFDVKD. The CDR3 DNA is TGTGCCACCAGTGACTCTAGGACAGCCCTGGGATACGAGCAGTACTTC. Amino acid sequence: CATSDSRTALGYEQYF.

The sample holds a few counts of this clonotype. CDR3: CAISEQWRGDQETQYF. CDR3 DNA: TGTGCCATCAGTGAACAGTGGCGGGGGGACCAAGAGACCCAGTACTTC. This chain uses TRBV10-3 with TRBJ2-5, with 8 bases aligning to TRBD2. The CDR3 is 16 amino acids. V trimming: 3 bases; J trimming: 0 bases; junction bases outside the gene matches: 6. Germline values: CDR1 ENHRY, CDR2 SYGVKD.

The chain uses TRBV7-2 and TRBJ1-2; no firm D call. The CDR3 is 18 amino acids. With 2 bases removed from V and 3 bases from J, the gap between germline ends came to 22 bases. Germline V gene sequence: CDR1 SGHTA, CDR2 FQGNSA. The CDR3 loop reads CASSLILSVGGRYYGYTF. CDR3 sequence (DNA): TGTGCCAGCAGCTTAATTTTATCCGTGGGTGGCAGGTACTATGGCTACACCTTC.

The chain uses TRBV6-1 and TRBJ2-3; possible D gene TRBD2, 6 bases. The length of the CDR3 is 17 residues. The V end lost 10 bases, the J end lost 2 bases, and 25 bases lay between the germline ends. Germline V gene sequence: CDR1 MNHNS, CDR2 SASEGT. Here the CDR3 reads CAIRGAGRTRPTDTQYF. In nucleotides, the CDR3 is TGTGCCATCAGAGGGGCGGGACGGACACGACCCACAGATACGCAGTATTTT.

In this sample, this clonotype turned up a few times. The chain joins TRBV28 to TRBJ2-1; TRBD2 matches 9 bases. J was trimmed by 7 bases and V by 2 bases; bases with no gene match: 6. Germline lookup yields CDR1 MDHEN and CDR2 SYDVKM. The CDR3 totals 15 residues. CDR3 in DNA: TGTGCCAGCAGTTTAGCGGGGGGGCCAATTAATGAGCAGTTCTTC. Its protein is CASSLAGGPINEQFF.

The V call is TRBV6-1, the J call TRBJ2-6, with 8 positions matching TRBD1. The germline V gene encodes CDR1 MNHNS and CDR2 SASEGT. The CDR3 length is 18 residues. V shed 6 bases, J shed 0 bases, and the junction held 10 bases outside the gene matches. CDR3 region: CASSAWDRFYSGANVLTF. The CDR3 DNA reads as TGTGCCAGCAGCGCTTGGGACAGGTTTTACTCTGGGGCCAACGTCCTGACTTTC.

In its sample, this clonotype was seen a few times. Here the CDR3 DNA reads TGTGCCAGCACGCCGGGACTAGCGGGTACAGATACGCAGTATTTT. Its translation: CASTPGLAGTDTQYF. This rearrangement joins TRBV28 to TRBJ2-3; 12 bases line up with TRBD2. Germline V gene data show CDR1 as MDHEN and CDR2 as SYDVKM. The CDR3 totals 15 residues. Trimming at V came to 7 bases and at J to 3 bases, leaving 5 bases not matched to a gene.

The CDR3 nucleotides are TGTGCCAGCAAGGGGGACAGGGAGGTCCTTAGGAATGAGCAGTTCTTC. Protein: CASKGDREVLRNEQFF. The V gene is TRBV12-3 or TRBV12-4, the J gene TRBJ2-1; 9 nucleotides line up with TRBD1. V lost 7 bases and J lost 7; bases outside the gene matches: 14. This CDR3 has 16 amino acids.

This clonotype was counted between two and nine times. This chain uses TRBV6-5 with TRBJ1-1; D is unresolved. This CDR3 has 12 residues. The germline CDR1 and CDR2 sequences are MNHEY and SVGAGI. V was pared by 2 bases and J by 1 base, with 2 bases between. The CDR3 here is CASSYRNTEAFF. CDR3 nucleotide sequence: TGTGCCAGCAGTTACAGGAACACTGAAGCTTTCTTT.

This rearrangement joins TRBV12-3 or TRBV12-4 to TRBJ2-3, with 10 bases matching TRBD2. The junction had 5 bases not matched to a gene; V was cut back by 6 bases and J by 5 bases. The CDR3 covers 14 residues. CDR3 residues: CASSERGGLDTQYF. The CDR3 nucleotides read TGTGCCAGCAGCGAGCGGGGGGGTTTAGATACGCAGTATTTT.

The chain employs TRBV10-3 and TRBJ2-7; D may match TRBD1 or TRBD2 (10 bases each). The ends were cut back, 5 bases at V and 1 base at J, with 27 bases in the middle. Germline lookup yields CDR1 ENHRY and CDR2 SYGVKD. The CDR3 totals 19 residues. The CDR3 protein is CAISRTGGDGLAVSYEQYF. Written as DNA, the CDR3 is TGTGCCATCAGTCGGACAGGGGGAGATGGACTAGCGGTATCCTACGAGCAGTACTTC.